A single sample is the source of the 30 T cell receptor beta chains below, sequenced in a study of cytomegalovirus exposure and HLA in healthy donors. The primer mix had 60 Vbeta and 13 Jbeta primers. The data were produced by immunoSEQ multiplex PCR, yet TCRdb's version contains in-frame clones alone and is incomplete. The data show under 70,000 clones, about nine tenths seen once. The specimen sequenced was PBMCs. Every receptor here comes from a woman between 25 and 40 years old in good health and CMV-seronegative.

This clone has only a few counts. The V gene is TRBV11-2, the J gene TRBJ2-5; tentatively, D is TRBD2 (5 bases). The V end lost 5 bases, the J end lost 6 bases, and 16 bases lay between the germline ends. Germline V CDR1 and CDR2: SGHAT, FQNNGV. The CDR3 length is 14 residues. CDR3 nucleotides: TGTGCCAGCAGCCCGAGGGCTAGGGTGAAGACCCAGTACTTC. Its protein product is CASSPRARVKTQYF. Using reference TRBV11-2 and TRBJ2-5 for the parts outside the CDR3, the full variable domain is EAGVAQSPRYKIIEKRQSVAFWCNPISGHATLYWYQQILGQGPKLLIQFQNNGVVDDSQLPKDRFSAERLKGVDSTLKIQPAKLEDSAVYLCASSPRARVKTQYFGPGTRLLVL.

The gene calls are TRBV6-4 and TRBJ2-3, with 9 bases aligning to TRBD2. Germline CDR1 is MRHNA and CDR2 is SNTAGT. This CDR3 is built from 15 residues. V lost 5 bases and J lost 2; bases outside the gene matches: 5. The CDR3, as DNA: TGTGCCAGCAGTCATACTAGCGGGCCCACAGATACGCAGTATTTT. Residues: CASSHTSGPTDTQYF.

With respect to this clone: Relative to the germline gene, one junction end is altered; a read error may explain this. The chain joins TRBV7-9 to TRBJ2-1; TRBD2 matches at 13 bases. Germline V gene lookup returns CDR1 SEHNR and CDR2 FQNEAQ (reference sequence). The CDR3 runs to 16 residues. CDR3: CSSSSPGLAGTNEQFF. DNA for the CDR3: TGTTCCAGCAGCTCCCCGGGACTAGCGGGAACCAATGAGCAGTTCTTC.

The chain couples TRBV11-3 to TRBJ2-7, with D hard to call. This CDR3 comprises 16 residues. CDR1 and CDR2 from the germline V gene are SGHNT and YENEEA. Trimming removed 0 bases from V and 2 bases from J, with 14 bases in between. CDR3 amino acids: CASSLEYSPYPYEQYF. The CDR3 DNA reads as TGTGCCAGCAGCTTAGAATATAGCCCATACCCCTACGAGCAGTACTTC. Full variable domain (rest looked up from reference TRBV11-3 and TRBJ2-7): EAGVVQSPRYKIIEKKQPVAFWCNPISGHNTLYWYLQNLGQGPELLIRYENEEAVDDSQLPKDRFSAERLKGVDSTLKIQPAELGDSAVYLCASSLEYSPYPYEQYFGPGTRLTVT.

The chain has TRBV7-9 and TRBJ2-7, with 9 bases lining up with TRBD1. Germline V lookup: CDR1 SEHNR, CDR2 FQNEAQ (reference sequence). J gave up 3 bases and V 8 bases, and 5 bases lay outside the gene matches. This CDR3 contains 13 residues. The CDR3 DNA reads TGTGCCAGCCTACAGGGGGCGGGCTACGAGCAGTACTTC. It codes for CASLQGAGYEQYF.

This clone appeared a few times. The V and J genes are TRBV19 and TRBJ1-3; TRBD1 is a possible D gene (6 bases). Trimming stripped 8 bases from V and 2 bases from J, with 13 bases between. The V gene's germline CDR1 is LNHDA and CDR2 SQIVND (reference sequence). The CDR3 totals 14 residues. CDR3 DNA: TGTGCCAGTCCGGGGGGCGAGGCTGGAAACACCATATATTTT. This encodes CASPGGEAGNTIYF.

Points on this clone: An end of the junction differs from the germline gene, which may be a read error. Other DNA sequences in the same sample also yield this CDR3. The chain links TRBV10-3 to TRBJ2-7; no definite D call. The germline gives CDR1 ENHRY, CDR2 SYGVKD. The CDR3 has 14 residues. The CDR3 DNA sequence: TGTGCCATCAGTGAAGTGCAGCGTACCTACGAGCAGTACTTT. Its protein is CAISEVQRTYEQYF.

CDR3 coding DNA: TGTGTCTCCCGAAGGGAGGACTATGGCTACACCTTC. As protein: CVSRREDYGYTF. The chain joins TRBV2 to TRBJ1-2; D is unclear. Germline CDR1 reads SNHLY; CDR2 reads FYNNEI. The CDR3 sequence is 12 residues long. Using reference TRBV2 and TRBJ1-2 for the parts outside the CDR3, the full variable domain is EPEVTQTPSHQVTQMGQEVILRCVPISNHLYFYWYRQILGQKVEFLVSFYNNEISEKSEIFDDQFSVERPDGSNFTLKIRSTKLEDSAMYFCVSRREDYGYTFGSGTRLTVV.

This rearrangement joins TRBV5-1 to TRBJ2-1; 9 nucleotides line up with TRBD2. The length of the CDR3 is 14 residues. CDR1 is SGHRS, CDR2 YFSETQ, per germline. V lost 5 bases, J lost 7 bases, and 7 bases stayed unmatched. The CDR3 reads CASSLLAGENEQFF. The CDR3 DNA sequence: TGCGCCAGCAGTCTTTTAGCGGGAGAGAATGAGCAGTTCTTC.

The chain carries TRBV2 and TRBJ2-1, with 7 bases identical to TRBD2. The trim removed 7 bases at V and 9 bases at J, leaving 9 bases unmatched. Germline lookup yields CDR1 SNHLY and CDR2 FYNNEI. This CDR3 spans 13 amino acids. CDR3 residues: CASTELRESEQFF. In DNA form, the CDR3 reads TGTGCCAGCACCGAGTTGCGGGAGAGTGAGCAGTTCTTC. The whole variable domain, remainder taken from reference TRBV2 and TRBJ2-1, is EPEVTQTPSHQVTQMGQEVILRCVPISNHLYFYWYRQILGQKVEFLVSFYNNEISEKSEIFDDQFSVERPDGSNFTLKIRSTKLEDSAMYFCASTELRESEQFFGPGTRLTVL.

The rearrangement uses TRBV11-2 and TRBJ2-7, with a tentative D call TRBD2 (5 bases). V shed 5 bases and J shed 3 bases, with 17 bases lying between them. The CDR3 contains 15 residues. Germline V gene sequence: CDR1 SGHAT, CDR2 FQNNGV. CDR3 region: CASSPELVALYEQYF. The CDR3 nucleotides are TGTGCCAGCAGCCCCGAGTTAGTAGCGCTCTACGAGCAGTACTTC.

The chain recombines TRBV9 with TRBJ1-3; 10 nucleotides line up with TRBD1. CDR3 size: 15 residues. CDR1 and CDR2 from the germline V gene are SGDLS and YYNGEE. Trimming cost V 3 bases and J 4 bases; bases outside gene matches: 4. The CDR3 DNA sequence: TGTGCCAGCAGCGCGGACAGGGGGTACGGAAACACCATATATTTT. As protein: CASSADRGYGNTIYF.

J is TRBJ2-3 and V is TRBV7-9; a possible D gene is TRBD2 (5 bases). Trimming stripped 4 bases from V and 5 bases from J, with 13 bases between. This CDR3 has 14 amino acids. From germline, CDR1 is SEHNR and CDR2 FQNEAQ (reference sequence). The CDR3 reads CASSWLALLDTQYF. The CDR3 DNA sequence: TGTGCCAGCAGCTGGCTAGCCCTCCTAGATACGCAGTATTTT.

The V gene is TRBV28, the J gene TRBJ2-1; D is ambiguous. The CDR3 has 15 amino acids. Trimming pared 4 bases from V and 0 bases from J, leaving 10 bases between. Per germline, CDR1 MDHEN and CDR2 SYDVKM. The CDR3 here is CASSSLVSSYNEQFF. The CDR3 bases are TGTGCCAGCAGTTCCCTAGTTAGCTCCTACAATGAGCAGTTCTTC.

This chain uses TRBV7-3 with TRBJ2-1, with TRBD2 identical over 9 bases. Germline V lookup: CDR1 SGHTA, CDR2 FQGTGA. V lost 5 bases to trimming and J lost 0 bases; unmatched junction nucleotides: 2. CDR3 length: 15 amino acids. CDR3 region: CASSTSGFSYNEQFF. The CDR3 nucleotides read TGTGCCAGCAGCACTAGCGGGTTCTCCTACAATGAGCAGTTCTTC.

The chain carries TRBV5-6 and TRBJ2-3, with 9 bases matching TRBD1. V trimming: 7 bases; J trimming: 6 bases; junction bases outside the gene matches: 6. The germline V gene encodes CDR1 SGHDT and CDR2 YYEEEE. CDR3 length: 13 residues. CDR3 residues: CASLQQGADTQYF. The CDR3 DNA reads as TGTGCCAGCCTACAACAGGGGGCCGATACGCAGTATTTT. Drawing the rest from reference TRBV5-6 and TRBJ2-3, the complete variable domain is DAGVTQSPTHLIKTRGQQVTLRCSPKSGHDTVSWYQQALGQGPQFIFQYYEEEERQRGNFPDRFSGHQFPNYSSELNVNALLLGDSALYLCASLQQGADTQYFGPGTRLTVL.

This chain uses TRBV10-3 with TRBJ2-2; weak D call: TRBD1 (5 bases). Per the germline V gene, CDR1 is ENHRY and CDR2 is SYGVKD. Trimming left V 6 bases short and J 0 bases short, with 11 bases between. The CDR3 has 15 residues. CDR3 residues: CAIRDSTANTGELFF. The CDR3 nucleotides are TGTGCCATCAGAGACAGTACGGCGAACACCGGGGAGCTGTTTTTT.

The chain is built from TRBV6-6 and TRBJ2-7; 9 bases agree with TRBD1. V gave up 6 bases and J gave up 2 bases; unmatched junction bases: 11. The CDR3 extends over 16 amino acids. Germline loops: CDR1 MNHNY, CDR2 SVGAGI (reference sequence). The DNA for the CDR3 is TGTGCCAGCAGCGCCCCCGAGGGACAGGGTCCCTACGAGCAGTACTTC. Translated: CASSAPEGQGPYEQYF.

The chain combines TRBV28 with TRBJ2-7; D is possibly TRBD1 (5 bases). The germline CDR1 and CDR2 sequences are MDHEN and SYDVKM. The V and J ends lost 3 bases and 2 bases respectively, with 5 bases between them. The CDR3 sequence is 12 residues long. CDR3 sequence reads: CASSFRAYEQYF. The CDR3 DNA is TGTGCCAGCAGTTTCAGGGCCTACGAGCAGTACTTC.

The chain links TRBV28 to TRBJ2-3; TRBD2 agrees at 7 bases. Germline CDR1 reads MDHEN; CDR2 reads SYDVKM. This CDR3 has 15 amino acids. The V gene end was trimmed by 7 bases and the J gene end by 3 bases; junction bases not matched to a gene: 10. For the CDR3, the DNA is TGTGCCAGCACCAGCGGCGGGAGCAGGACAGATACGCAGTATTTT. Its protein product is CASTSGGSRTDTQYF.

The V call is TRBV7-2, the J call TRBJ2-7; 7 nucleotides align to TRBD1. The CDR3 runs 15 residues. With V trimmed by 0 bases and J by 3 bases, 5 bases remained unmatched. Germline loops: CDR1 SGHTA, CDR2 FQGNSA. The CDR3 spells CASSLAGTDNYEQYF. CDR3 coding DNA: TGTGCCAGCAGCTTAGCTGGGACAGATAACTACGAGCAGTACTTC.

The rearrangement joins TRBV7-2 to TRBJ2-1; D is perhaps TRBD2 (6 bases). This CDR3 contains 13 residues. Germline loops: CDR1 SGHTA, CDR2 FQGNSA. Trimming removed 5 bases from V and 10 bases from J, with 15 bases in between. The CDR3 reads CASSPRLDGEQFF. DNA of the CDR3: TGTGCCAGCAGCCCGCGACTAGATGGGGAGCAGTTCTTC. The full variable domain, completed using reference TRBV7-2 and TRBJ2-1, is GAGVSQSPSNKVTEKGKDVELRCDPISGHTALYWYRQSLGQGLEFLIYFQGNSAPDKSGLPSDRFSAERTGGSVSTLTIQRTQQEDSAVYLCASSPRLDGEQFFGPGTRLTVL.

The chain carries TRBV18 and TRBJ2-7; the D gene is possibly TRBD1 (5 bases). Germline V gene sequence: CDR1 KGHSH, CDR2 LQKENI. The V and J ends lost 1 base and 4 bases respectively, with 11 bases between them. This CDR3 spans 14 amino acids. The CDR3, as DNA: TGTGCCAGCTCACCACAGAGCAGGGCGTACGAGCAGTACTTC. Translated: CASSPQSRAYEQYF.

The CDR3 here is CASSVGLLNTGELFF. The CDR3 nucleotides are TGTGCCAGCAGCGTCGGACTCCTGAACACCGGGGAGCTGTTTTTT. The V and J genes are TRBV9 and TRBJ2-2, with D maybe TRBD2 (5 bases). The CDR3 is 15 amino acids. Per the germline V gene, CDR1 is SGDLS and CDR2 is YYNGEE. Trimming took off 2 bases at V and 1 base at J, with 9 bases between the two ends.

The chain recombines TRBV11-2 with TRBJ2-5; maybe TRBD1 (6 bases). The CDR3 has 16 amino acids. Per the germline V gene, CDR1 is SGHAT and CDR2 is FQNNGV. Trimming pared 2 bases from V and 1 base from J, leaving 14 bases between. The CDR3 sequence is CASSLRPGVPQETQYF. In DNA, the CDR3 is TGTGCCAGCAGCTTAAGGCCAGGGGTGCCCCAAGAGACCCAGTACTTC.

The V gene is TRBV15, the J gene TRBJ2-6; D gene ambiguous. With 5 bases removed from V and 0 bases from J, the gap between germline ends came to 8 bases. CDR1 is LNHNV and CDR2 is YYDKDF in the germline V gene (reference sequence). This CDR3 comprises 15 residues. Here the CDR3 DNA reads TGTGCCACCAGCGGTACAGACTCTGGGGCCAACGTCCTGACTTTC. Residues: CATSGTDSGANVLTF.

This clone was counted only a few times. The gene calls are TRBV6-1 and TRBJ2-7; 8 bases fit TRBD2. V was clipped by 5 bases and J by 3 bases; unmatched bases: 9. The CDR3 is 15 amino acids. From germline, CDR1 is MNHNS and CDR2 SASEGT. The CDR3 here is CASSLLAEGSYEQYF. CDR3 nucleotides: TGTGCCAGCAGTTTACTAGCGGAGGGTAGCTACGAGCAGTACTTC.

This chain uses TRBV28 with TRBJ2-7; the D gene is possibly TRBD1 (6 bases). This CDR3 contains 12 residues. The ends were cut back, 7 bases at V and 4 bases at J, with 11 bases in the middle. The germline V gene encodes CDR1 MDHEN and CDR2 SYDVKM. The CDR3 sequence: CASTPDRYEQYF. The CDR3 DNA sequence: TGTGCCAGCACCCCGGACAGATACGAGCAGTACTTC.

The rearrangement uses TRBV11-2 and TRBJ2-1; TRBD2 matches at 9 bases. V lost 5 bases and J lost 8; bases outside the gene matches: 13. The CDR3 is made up of 16 amino acids. From germline, CDR1 is SGHAT and CDR2 FQNNGV. In nucleotides, the CDR3 is TGTGCCAGCAGCCCCCGACTAGCGGAGAGGGTCCATGAGCAGTTCTTC. Its protein product is CASSPRLAERVHEQFF.

CDR3 bases: TGTGCCAGCAGCCGGGAAGGAGGGGCGGCGGGCGACTATGGCTACACCTTC. Its protein product is CASSREGGAAGDYGYTF. This chain joins TRBV7-2 and TRBJ1-2; D might be TRBD1 (5 bases). The length of the CDR3 is 17 residues. Deletions cut 5 bases from V and 3 bases from J, with 22 bases between. Germline V gene lookup returns CDR1 SGHTA and CDR2 FQGNSA.